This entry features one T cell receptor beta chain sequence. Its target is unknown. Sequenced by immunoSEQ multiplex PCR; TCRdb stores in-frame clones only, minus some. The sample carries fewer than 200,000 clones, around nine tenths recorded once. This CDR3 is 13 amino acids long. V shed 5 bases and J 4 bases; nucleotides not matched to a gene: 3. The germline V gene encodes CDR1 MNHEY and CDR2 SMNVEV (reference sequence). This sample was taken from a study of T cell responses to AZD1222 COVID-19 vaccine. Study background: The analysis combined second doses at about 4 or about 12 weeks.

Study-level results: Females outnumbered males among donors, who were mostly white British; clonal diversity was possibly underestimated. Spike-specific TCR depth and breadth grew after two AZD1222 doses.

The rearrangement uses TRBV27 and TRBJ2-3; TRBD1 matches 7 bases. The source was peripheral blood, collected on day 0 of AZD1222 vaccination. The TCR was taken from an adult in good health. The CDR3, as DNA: TGTGCCAGCAGTACAGGGGCTGCAGATACGCAGTATTTT. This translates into CASSTGAADTQYF.